This is a list of T cell receptor beta chains from one sample in a study of glioma-infiltrating T cells after dendritic cell vaccination. The method was immunoSEQ multiplex PCR; TCRdb's version includes in-frame clones alone and lacks a portion of them. The sample comprises about 92,000 clones, under 90% of which are singletons, and 15% to 18% rests with the top ten. The sequencing here drew on blood, taken before dendritic cell vaccination. The source is a human donor with glioblastoma. The CDR3 runs from the conserved cysteine through the conserved F or W. Fields, in order: V gene, clone size, J gene, D gene, CDR3 DNA, CDR3 protein. The D gene is left open where the match is weak. Not all rows give a size; the values are once, few, many and, for expanded clones, a class.

TRBV10-3	-	TRBJ1-1	-	TGTGCCATCAGTGAGACAGGGAGAGGAAGAGGTACTGAAGCTTTCTTT	CAISETGRGRGTEAFF
TRBV4-3	-	TRBJ1-5	-	TGCGCCAGCAGCCAAGAAGGGGATCAGCCCCAGCATTTT	CASSQEGDQPQHF
TRBV28	-	TRBJ1-1	TRBD1	TGTGCCACCGCGACAGGGTACACTGAAGCTTTCTTT	CATATGYTEAFF
TRBV30	-	TRBJ2-7	TRBD2	TGTGCCTGGAGCCCCGGCGGGGGCTTGGCTAGCGGGAGCTTC	CAWSPGGGLASGSF
TRBV2	-	TRBJ2-2	TRBD2	TGTGCCAGCACTTCTAGCGGGGGCCCGAACACCGGGGAGCTGTTTTTT	CASTSSGGPNTGELFF
TRBV7-6	-	TRBJ2-2	TRBD2	TGTGCCAGCACCGTAGCGGGGGGGGATACCGGGGAGCTGTTTTTT	CASTVAGGDTGELFF
TRBV5-1	-	TRBJ2-7	TRBD2	TGCGCCAGCAGCTTGTGGACTAGCGCCCCCAACGAGCAGTACTTC	CASSLWTSAPNEQYF
TRBV14	-	TRBJ1-6	-	TGTGCCAGCAGCCACTCAATCGGGAAGGGCCTTTCACCCCTCCACTTT	CASSHSIGKGLSPLHF
TRBV29-1	-	TRBJ1-1	-	TGCAGCACCCAACAGGGCCTGCACACTGAAGCTTTCTTT	CSTQQGLHTEAFF
TRBV11-2	-	TRBJ2-7	TRBD1	TGTGCCAGCAGCGCATTGGGACAGGCTATCTACGAGCAGTACTTC	CASSALGQAIYEQYF
TRBV6-5	-	TRBJ2-1	TRBD2	TGTGCCAGCAGCCCCGGGGGGGCCTCGTGGAATGAGCAGTTCTTC	CASSPGGASWNEQFF
TRBV7-2	-	TRBJ1-3	-	TGTGCCAGCAGCCCCCGTCCGGCAGGGCGGGGAGGAAACACCATATATTTT	CASSPRPAGRGGNTIYF
TRBV15	-	TRBJ1-5	-	TGTGCCACCAGCAGAGACAGGGGAAATCAGCCCCAGCATTTT	CATSRDRGNQPQHF
TRBV13	-	TRBJ2-4	TRBD1	TGTGCCAGCAGCTTCGAGGGACAGGGTAGCGACATTCAGTACTTC	CASSFEGQGSDIQYF
TRBV7-2	-	TRBJ2-7	-	TGTGCCAGCAGCCAGGGACTCCAATCCTACGAGCAGTACTTC	CASSQGLQSYEQYF
TRBV19	-	TRBJ2-1	TRBD2	TGTGCCAGTAGTCCAACTAGCGGGAGGGACGGATACAATGAGCAGTTCTTC	CASSPTSGRDGYNEQFF
TRBV7-6	-	TRBJ2-1	-	TGTGCCAGCAGCTCGGACAGGCCGAGCGGGAGAGGACACGATGAGCAGTTCTTC	CASSSDRPSGRGHDEQFF
TRBV6-5	-	TRBJ2-7	-	TGTGCCAGCAGGATCCCGGGACAACCCTACGAGCAGTACTTC	CASRIPGQPYEQYF
TRBV20-1	-	TRBJ2-1	-	TGCAGTGCTCCAAATTACAATGAGCAGTTCTTC	CSAPNYNEQFF
TRBV7-3	once	TRBJ2-5	-	TGTGCCAGCAGCTTATCCGGCGGGAAGGAGACCCAGTACTTC	CASSLSGGKETQYF
TRBV7-8	-	TRBJ2-3	TRBD2	TGTGCCAGCAGCTTAGTCGTTGGCGGGGGGGCAAGCCGCACAGATACGCAGTATTTT	CASSLVVGGGASRTDTQYF
TRBV27	-	TRBJ1-2	-	TGTGCCAGCAAGCTGAATACCCAGGGAAGCTATGGCTACACCTTC	CASKLNTQGSYGYTF
TRBV25-1	-	TRBJ2-1	-	TGTGCCGCTGGACATAGGGCTAGCTCCTACAATGAGCAGTTCTTC	CAAGHRASSYNEQFF
TRBV9	-	TRBJ1-2	-	TGTGCCAGCAGCGTAGACCTCCGGGTTCCCGTCTATGGCTACACCTTC	CASSVDLRVPVYGYTF
TRBV9	-	TRBJ1-2	-	TGTGCCAGCAGCGTAGATCAGGGGTACTATGGCTACACCTTC	CASSVDQGYYGYTF
TRBV6-5	-	TRBJ2-7	TRBD1	TGTGCCAGCAGCAAACAGGGGATAGGCACCTACGAGCAGTACTTC	CASSKQGIGTYEQYF
TRBV7-2	-	TRBJ2-7	TRBD2	TGTGCCAGCAGCCCCGCTAGCGGGGTATATTCCTCCTACGAGCAGTACTTC	CASSPASGVYSSYEQYF
TRBV19	-	TRBJ2-7	-	TGTGCCAGTAGTACGGACATCGCATCCTACGAGCAGTACTTC	CASSTDIASYEQYF